This T cell receptor beta chain stems from a study of blood T cell repertoires in COVID-19. Germline V CDR1 and CDR2: MDHEN, SYDVKM. Trimming removed 3 bases from V and 10 bases from J, with 12 bases in between. The CDR3 runs to 13 residues. Profiled with immunoSEQ multiplex PCR; TCRdb holds only in-frame clones, not every one. The repertoire holds about 280,000 clones, less than 85% seen once, with 2% to 3% in the top ten. The clonotype was recovered from a woman in her fifties or sixties who had recovered from COVID-19. This chain joins TRBV28 and TRBJ1-4; weak D call: TRBD1 (6 bases). The specimen sequenced was PBMCs or T cells enriched from blood (not recorded which). The CDR3 DNA follows: TGTGCCAGCAGTTTGGTGACAGGTGGAAAACTGTTTTTT. Translating gives CASSLVTGGKLFF.